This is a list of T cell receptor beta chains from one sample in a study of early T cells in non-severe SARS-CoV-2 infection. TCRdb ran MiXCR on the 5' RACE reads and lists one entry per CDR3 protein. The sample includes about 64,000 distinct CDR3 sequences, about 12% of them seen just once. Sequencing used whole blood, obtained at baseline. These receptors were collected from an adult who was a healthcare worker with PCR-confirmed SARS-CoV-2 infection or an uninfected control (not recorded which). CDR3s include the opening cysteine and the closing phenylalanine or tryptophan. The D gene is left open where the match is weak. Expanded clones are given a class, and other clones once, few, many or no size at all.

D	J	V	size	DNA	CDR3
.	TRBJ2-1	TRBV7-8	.	TGTGCCAGCAGCCGGGGGGCGGATGAGCAGTTCTTC	CASSRGADEQFF
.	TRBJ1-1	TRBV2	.	TGTGCCAGCTCCTTCCGGGGGATGAACACTGAAGCTTTCTTT	CASSFRGMNTEAFF
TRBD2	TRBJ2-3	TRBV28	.	TGTGCCAGCAGTTTGGCTAGCGGAGGTTGGACAGATACGCAGTATTTT	CASSLASGGWTDTQYF
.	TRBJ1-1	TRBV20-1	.	TGCAGTGCTAGAGTCCGCACGACCAACACTGAAGCTTTCTTT	CSARVRTTNTEAFF
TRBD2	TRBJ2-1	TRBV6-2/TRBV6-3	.	TGTGCCAGCAGTTACACGACTAGCCCACGGGGATGGGTGAGGTTTTATGAGCAGTTCTTC	CASSYTTSPRGWVRFYEQFF
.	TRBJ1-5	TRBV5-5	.	TGTGCCAGCAGCTTCGGGGGGCGAAGCAATCAGCCCCAGCATTTT	CASSFGGRSNQPQHF
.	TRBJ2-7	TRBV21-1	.	TGTGCCAGCCCGGACGATGACAGGGACGTCTGTGAGCAGTACTTC	CASPDDDRDVCEQYF
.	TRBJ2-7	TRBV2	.	TGTGCCAGCATTTTATCTAGCCTGAGCTCCTACGAGCAGTACTTC	CASILSSLSSYEQYF
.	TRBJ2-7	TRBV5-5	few	TGTGCCAGCAGCTTATCTACGGGGGGCTGGTCCTACGAGCAGTACTTC	CASSLSTGGWSYEQYF
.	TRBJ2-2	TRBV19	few	TGTGCCAGTAGTATTTTAACCGGGGAGCTGTTTTTT	CASSILTGELFF
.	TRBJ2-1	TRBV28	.	TGTGCCTGGCCCCCTAGGGAGCAGTTCTTC	CAWPPREQFF
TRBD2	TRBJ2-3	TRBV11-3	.	TGTGCCAGCAGCCACGGACTAGCAACAGATACGCAGTATTTT	CASSHGLATDTQYF
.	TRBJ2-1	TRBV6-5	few	TGTGCCAGCAGTTACGATCCCGGGAGCTCCTACAATGAGCAGTTCTTC	CASSYDPGSSYNEQFF
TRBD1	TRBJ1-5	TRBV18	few	TGTGCCAGCTCCCCGGGACAGGGGAAAAATCAGCCCCAGCATTTT	CASSPGQGKNQPQHF
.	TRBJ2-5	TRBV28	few	TGTGCCAGCAGCCGCAGGGAGCAGACCCAGTACTTC	CASSRREQTQYF
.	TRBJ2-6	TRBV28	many	TGTGCCAGCAGGTCTGGGGCCAACGTCCTGACTTTC	CASRSGANVLTF
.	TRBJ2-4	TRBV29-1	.	TGCAGCGTTGGATCGACCGGCGTCCAAAACATTCAGTACTTC	CSVGSTGVQNIQYF
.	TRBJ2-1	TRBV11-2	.	TGTGCCAGCAGCTTCACTAGCAGAAGGGATGAGCAGTTCTTC	CASSFTSRRDEQFF
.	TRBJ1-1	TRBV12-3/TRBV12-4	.	TGTGCCAGCAGTTTGAGGGGTGAGGTGAACACTGAAGCTTTCTTT	CASSLRGEVNTEAFF
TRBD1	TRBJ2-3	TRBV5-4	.	TGTGCCAGCAGCTTGGATCTGACAGGGAATTTTGCAGATACGCAGTATTTT	CASSLDLTGNFADTQYF
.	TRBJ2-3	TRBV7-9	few	TGTGCCAGCAGCTTCTCTACGGACAGTTCCCTAAGGACAGATACGCAGTATTTT	CASSFSTDSSLRTDTQYF
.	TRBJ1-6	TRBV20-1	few	TGCAGTGCTAGAGACCCGATGGGGGGCGCAGACAATTCACCCCTCCACTTT	CSARDPMGGADNSPLHF
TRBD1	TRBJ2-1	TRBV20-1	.	TGCAGTGCTAGAGAGGGGACAGGGATCTCCTACAATGAGCAGTTCTTC	CSAREGTGISYNEQFF
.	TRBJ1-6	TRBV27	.	TGTGCCAGCAGTCCCCTGACACTGATCAATTCACCCCTCCACTTT	CASSPLTLINSPLHF
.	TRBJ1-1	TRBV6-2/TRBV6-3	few	TGTGCCAGCAGTTTTATGAACACTGAAGCTTTCTTT	CASSFMNTEAFF
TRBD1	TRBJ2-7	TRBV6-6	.	TGTGCCAGCAGATCTGGGACAGGGCCGTACGAGCAGTACTTC	CASRSGTGPYEQYF
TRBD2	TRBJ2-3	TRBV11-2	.	TGTGCCAGCAGTCGTGTAGCGGGCCGCACAGATACGCAGTATTTT	CASSRVAGRTDTQYF
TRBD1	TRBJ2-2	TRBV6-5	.	TGTGCCAGCAGTAGCCGGGACAGCCTGAACACCGGGGAGCTGTTTTTT	CASSSRDSLNTGELFF
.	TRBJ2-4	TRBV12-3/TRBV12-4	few	TGTGCCAGCAGTCCCCCTGGGTGGGACCTTCAGTACTTC	CASSPPGWDLQYF
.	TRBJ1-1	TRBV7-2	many	TGTGCCAGCCGCGGGGTTTTGAACACTGAAGCTTTCTTT	CASRGVLNTEAFF
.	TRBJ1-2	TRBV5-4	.	TGTGCCAGCAGCTTGTACCCGTGGCCGTCTAACTATGGCTACACCTTC	CASSLYPWPSNYGYTF
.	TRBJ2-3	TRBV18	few	TGTGCCAGCTCACCCCCAAACAGGAGTACGCAGTATTTT	CASSPPNRSTQYF
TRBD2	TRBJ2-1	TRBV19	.	TGTGCCAGTAGTATAGAACTAGCGGGACCGGTGGGTGAGCAGTTCTTC	CASSIELAGPVGEQFF
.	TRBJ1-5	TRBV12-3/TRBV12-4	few	TGTGCCAGCAGTTTTGTCAGTCAGCCCCAGCATTTT	CASSFVSQPQHF
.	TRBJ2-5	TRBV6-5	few	TGTGCCAGCAGCAGCCCCCCAGCTAGGACCCAGTACTTC	CASSSPPARTQYF
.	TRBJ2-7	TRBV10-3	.	TGTGCCATCAGTGAGATAGGACCCGACGAGCAGTACTTC	CAISEIGPDEQYF
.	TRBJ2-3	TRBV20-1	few	TGCAGTGCTAATCTAGCTGGGGATACGCAGTATTTT	CSANLAGDTQYF
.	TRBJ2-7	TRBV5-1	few	TGCGCCAGCAGCGAGGACGGAGCCTACGAGCAGTACTTC	CASSEDGAYEQYF
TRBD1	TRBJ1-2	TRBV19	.	TGTGCCAGTAGTGCTAGAGCCGGGACAGACCTTTTCTACACCTTC	CASSARAGTDLFYTF
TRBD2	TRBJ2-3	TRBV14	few	TGTGCCAGCAGCCGATCGGACCGCGGACTAGCGGGAGGAGATACGCAGTATTTT	CASSRSDRGLAGGDTQYF
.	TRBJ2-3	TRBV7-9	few	TGTGCCAGCAGCAAGGATATGGGAGATACGCAGTATTTT	CASSKDMGDTQYF
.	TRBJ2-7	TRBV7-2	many	TGTGCCAGCAGCTCAGACAGCTCCTACGAGCAGTACTTC	CASSSDSSYEQYF
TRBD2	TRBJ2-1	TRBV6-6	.	TGTGCCAGCCTACTAGCGGAAAGCTCCTACAATGAGCAGTTCTTC	CASLLAESSYNEQFF
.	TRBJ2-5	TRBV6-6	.	TGTGCCAGCAGTCGTTTGAGAGAGACCCAGTACTTC	CASSRLRETQYF
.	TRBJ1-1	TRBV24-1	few	TGTGCCACCAGTGGCTCAGGGGACACTGAAGCTTTCTTT	CATSGSGDTEAFF
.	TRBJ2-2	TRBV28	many	TGTGCCAGCAGCCCCAGCCCCGGACAGAACACCGGGGAGCTGTTTTTT	CASSPSPGQNTGELFF
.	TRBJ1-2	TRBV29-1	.	TGCAGCTCCCGGGACGTTGCCGGGTCCTATGGCTACACCTTC	CSSRDVAGSYGYTF
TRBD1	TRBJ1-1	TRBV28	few	TGTGCCACCACAGGGGCAGTGAACACTGAAGCTTTCTTT	CATTGAVNTEAFF
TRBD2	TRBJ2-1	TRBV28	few	TGTGCCAGCAGTTTGGGAGGGAATGACAATGAGCAGTTCTTC	CASSLGGNDNEQFF
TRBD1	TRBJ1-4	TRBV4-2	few	TGTGCCAGCAGCCAAGGACAGGGTGGGGCAACTAATGAAAAACTGTTTTTT	CASSQGQGGATNEKLFF
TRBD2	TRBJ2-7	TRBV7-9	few	TGTGCCAGCAGCTTAAGGGAGGGACTAGTCGACGAGCAGTACTTC	CASSLREGLVDEQYF
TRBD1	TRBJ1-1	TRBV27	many	TGTGCCAGCAGTTTTAACAGGGGAGGCACTGAAGCTTTCTTT	CASSFNRGGTEAFF
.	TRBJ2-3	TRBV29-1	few	TGCAGCGTTGAAGCCAAGTTCACAGATACGCAGTATTTT	CSVEAKFTDTQYF
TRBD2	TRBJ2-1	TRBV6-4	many	TGTGCCAGCAGTGACTCAGCGGGGGGGCACAATGAGCAGTTCTTC	CASSDSAGGHNEQFF
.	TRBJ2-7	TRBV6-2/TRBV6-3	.	TGTGCCAACCAGAAACAGGGTATGGGCGAGCAGTACTTC	CANQKQGMGEQYF